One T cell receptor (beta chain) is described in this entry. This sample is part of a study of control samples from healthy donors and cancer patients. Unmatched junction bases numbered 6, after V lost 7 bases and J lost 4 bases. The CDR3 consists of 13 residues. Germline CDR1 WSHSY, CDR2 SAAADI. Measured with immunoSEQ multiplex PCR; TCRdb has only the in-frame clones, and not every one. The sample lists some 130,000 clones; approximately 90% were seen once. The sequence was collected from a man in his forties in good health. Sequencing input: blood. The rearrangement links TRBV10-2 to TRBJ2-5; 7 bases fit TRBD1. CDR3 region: CASKAGGRETQYF. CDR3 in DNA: TGCGCCAGCAAAGCAGGGGGAAGAGAGACCCAGTACTTC.